These T cell receptor beta chains were read from a single sample in a study of blood T cell repertoires in COVID-19. The method was immunoSEQ multiplex PCR; TCRdb's version includes in-frame clones alone and lacks a portion of them. The sample yields 120,000 to 150,000 clones, roughly 84% seen once. Sequencing was performed on peripheral blood. These receptors were taken from a man aged 25 to 40 with COVID-19, enrolled during active disease. The CDR3 runs from the conserved cysteine through the conserved F or W. The D gene is left open where the match is weak. Clone size is not always given. Where it is, it says once, few, many or a class for expanded clones.

size: -
length: 19
J: TRBJ2-3
D: -
V: TRBV28
DNA: TGTGCCAGCAGTTCCCCCCGGGACACCTTACACCCAAGTGGAGATACGCAGTATTTT
CDR3: CASSSPRDTLHPSGDTQYF

size: -
length: 15
J: TRBJ2-3
D: -
V: TRBV27
DNA: TGTGCCAGCAGACGCCAGCGGACCACCACAGATACGCAGTATTTT
CDR3: CASRRQRTTTDTQYF

size: -
length: 14
J: TRBJ2-5
D: -
V: TRBV28
DNA: TGTGCCAGCAGGAGGCAGGGGAGACAAGAGACCCAGTACTTC
CDR3: CASRRQGRQETQYF

size: -
length: 14
J: TRBJ2-1
D: TRBD1
V: TRBV27
DNA: TGTGCCAGCAGCAGGGGGTCGTCGGTCAATGAGCAGTTCTTC
CDR3: CASSRGSSVNEQFF

size: -
length: 15
J: TRBJ2-1
D: TRBD2
V: TRBV10-3
DNA: TGTGCCATCAGTGAGGGACTAGCGGGAGTCTATGAGCAGTTCTTC
CDR3: CAISEGLAGVYEQFF

size: -
length: 14
J: TRBJ2-3
D: -
V: TRBV9
DNA: TGTGCCAGCAGCGTCACAGGGAGCACAGATACGCAGTATTTT
CDR3: CASSVTGSTDTQYF

size: -
length: 14
J: TRBJ1-2
D: TRBD1
V: TRBV19
DNA: TGTGCCAGTAGTTCGGAGACAGGGTTATCCGGCTACACCTTC
CDR3: CASSSETGLSGYTF

size: -
length: 15
J: TRBJ1-2
D: -
V: TRBV6-5
DNA: TGTGCCAGCAGTCCCAACAGGGCCTCCCGCGATGGCTACACCTTC
CDR3: CASSPNRASRDGYTF

size: -
length: 18
J: TRBJ2-6
D: TRBD2
V: TRBV6-4
DNA: TGTGCCAGCTCCCCCGGGGGGGGCAGAGCCTCTGGGGCCAACGTCCTGACTTTC
CDR3: CASSPGGGRASGANVLTF

size: -
length: 15
J: TRBJ1-1
D: TRBD1
V: TRBV15
DNA: TGTGCCACCAGCAGGGACAGGGCCATGAACACTGAAGCTTTCTTT
CDR3: CATSRDRAMNTEAFF

size: once
length: 11
J: TRBJ2-7
D: -
V: TRBV11-2
DNA: TGTGCCAGCAGCTTACCGTACGAGCAGTACTTC
CDR3: CASSLPYEQYF

size: medium-sized
length: 16
J: TRBJ2-1
D: TRBD2
V: TRBV27
DNA: TGTGCCAGCAAAAAGTCAGGGACTAGCGGGAGTAATGAGCAGTTCTTC
CDR3: CASKKSGTSGSNEQFF

size: -
length: 19
J: TRBJ2-3
D: TRBD2
V: TRBV7-8
DNA: TGTGCCAGCAGCTTAGCGGCTAGCGGGACCCTGCGGGGGTCACATACGCAGTATTTT
CDR3: CASSLAASGTLRGSHTQYF

size: -
length: 20
J: TRBJ1-2
D: TRBD1
V: TRBV19
DNA: TGTGCCAGTAGTTCCATACCCGTTCTGGACAGGGGGGACTTGGGCTATGGCTACACCTTC
CDR3: CASSSIPVLDRGDLGYGYTF

size: -
length: 15
J: TRBJ1-6
D: -
V: TRBV6-5
DNA: TGTGCCAGCAGTTCGGGGAGCTCCTATAATTCACCCCTCCACTTT
CDR3: CASSSGSSYNSPLHF

size: -
length: 14
J: TRBJ2-7
D: -
V: TRBV28
DNA: TGTGCCAGCAGCCTCGCGGGCCAAATCTACGAGCAGTACTTC
CDR3: CASSLAGQIYEQYF

size: -
length: 17
J: TRBJ2-3
D: TRBD2
V: TRBV19
DNA: TGTGCCAGTAGTATGAGACTAGCGGGGTCCCCCCTAGATACGCAGTATTTT
CDR3: CASSMRLAGSPLDTQYF

size: -
length: 19
J: TRBJ1-1
D: TRBD1
V: TRBV6-1
DNA: TGTGCCAGCAGTGAAGAAGGGACAGGGGTGGGGGAGATTTTACAGGAAGCTTTCTTT
CDR3: CASSEEGTGVGEILQEAFF

size: once
length: 13
J: TRBJ2-5
D: -
V: TRBV7-8
DNA: TGTGCCAGCAGCTCTGCGCGGGCGCCCATGTGGTACTTC
CDR3: CASSSARAPMWYF

size: once
length: 16
J: TRBJ1-2
D: -
V: TRBV28
DNA: TGTGCCAGCAGTTTTCTCCCCTCAGCGGGGCACTATGGCTACACCTTC
CDR3: CASSFLPSAGHYGYTF

size: -
length: 16
J: TRBJ2-7
D: TRBD2
V: TRBV19
DNA: TGTGCCAGTAGTATAGATTCGGCTAGCGGGCAATACGAGCAGTACTTC
CDR3: CASSIDSASGQYEQYF

size: -
length: 15
J: TRBJ1-5
D: -
V: TRBV5-6
DNA: TGTGCCAGCAGCCTGGAGGGGCGGATCAATCAGCCCCAGCATTTT
CDR3: CASSLEGRINQPQHF

size: -
length: 13
J: TRBJ2-7
D: TRBD2
V: TRBV19
DNA: TGTGCCAGCGGCGTGGGGACTAACTACGAGCAGTACTTC
CDR3: CASGVGTNYEQYF

size: -
length: 13
J: TRBJ2-7
D: -
V: TRBV7-7
DNA: TGTGCTAGCAGCTTATCAGGGACCTACGAGCAGTACTTC
CDR3: CASSLSGTYEQYF

size: -
length: 16
J: TRBJ1-2
D: TRBD1
V: TRBV6-1
DNA: TGTGCCAGCAGTGCCTCTGGGGCAGGGGGAGGCTATGGCTACACCTTC
CDR3: CASSASGAGGGYGYTF

size: -
length: 13
J: TRBJ1-2
D: -
V: TRBV6-5
DNA: TGTGCCAGCAGTTATACAGATACGTCTGGCTACACCTTC
CDR3: CASSYTDTSGYTF

size: -
length: 13
J: TRBJ2-5
D: -
V: TRBV30
DNA: TGTGCCTGGAGTGAGGGGCCCGTCGAGACCCAGTACTTC
CDR3: CAWSEGPVETQYF

size: -
length: 16
J: TRBJ1-2
D: TRBD1
V: TRBV7-2
DNA: TGTGCCAGCAGCATGACCGGGACAGTCCCCTCCTATGGCTACACCTTC
CDR3: CASSMTGTVPSYGYTF

size: -
length: 15
J: TRBJ2-7
D: TRBD2
V: TRBV7-2
DNA: TGTGCCAGCAGCCCCTCGGGGGGTCAACAGTACGAGCAGTACTTC
CDR3: CASSPSGGQQYEQYF

size: -
length: 13
J: TRBJ1-5
D: -
V: TRBV28
DNA: TGTGCCAGCAGTTTTTCTAGAAATCAGCCCCAGCATTTT
CDR3: CASSFSRNQPQHF

size: -
length: 15
J: TRBJ1-1
D: -
V: TRBV5-1
DNA: TGCGCCAGCAGCTTGAAACCCCAGGGGAGCACTGAAGCTTTCTTT
CDR3: CASSLKPQGSTEAFF

size: -
length: 14
J: TRBJ1-2
D: TRBD1
V: TRBV19
DNA: TGTGCCAGTACCCCAGGGAACGGACAGGGAGGCTACACCTTC
CDR3: CASTPGNGQGGYTF

size: -
length: 17
J: TRBJ2-1
D: TRBD2
V: TRBV11-2
DNA: TGTGCCAGCAGCTTAGGGCTAGCGGGAGGAAAGGTGGGTGAGCAGTTCTTC
CDR3: CASSLGLAGGKVGEQFF

size: -
length: 14
J: TRBJ2-5
D: TRBD2
V: TRBV7-2
DNA: TGTGCCAGCAGCCAACCAGCGGGGCAAGAGACCCAGTACTTC
CDR3: CASSQPAGQETQYF

size: -
length: 12
J: TRBJ1-1
D: TRBD1
V: TRBV29-1
DNA: TGCAGCGCTGGACAGGGGGCTGGTGAAGCTTTCTTT
CDR3: CSAGQGAGEAFF

size: few
length: 18
J: TRBJ2-3
D: TRBD2
V: TRBV18
DNA: TGTGCCAGCTCACCACCGTTGGGACTAGCGGGAGACGCAGATACGCAGTATTTT
CDR3: CASSPPLGLAGDADTQYF

size: -
length: 14
J: TRBJ2-5
D: TRBD1
V: TRBV9
DNA: TGTGCCAGCAGCGTAGACAGGGGGCTGGAGACCCAGTACTTC
CDR3: CASSVDRGLETQYF

size: -
length: 15
J: TRBJ2-5
D: TRBD2
V: TRBV7-3
DNA: TGTGCCAGCAGCCCCGGACTAGCGTTACAAGAGACCCAGTACTTC
CDR3: CASSPGLALQETQYF

size: once
length: 13
J: TRBJ2-5
D: TRBD2
V: TRBV6-1
DNA: TGTGCCAGCAGTGGAGCGGGAGAGGAGACCCAGTACTTC
CDR3: CASSGAGEETQYF

size: -
length: 13
J: TRBJ2-7
D: -
V: TRBV11-2
DNA: TGTGCCAGCAGCTTAGCAACGGCCTACGAGCAGTACTTC
CDR3: CASSLATAYEQYF

size: -
length: 12
J: TRBJ2-7
D: -
V: TRBV13
DNA: TGTGCCAGCAGCTTCCGGGCCTACGAGCAGTACTTC
CDR3: CASSFRAYEQYF

size: -
length: 17
J: TRBJ1-2
D: TRBD1
V: TRBV7-2
DNA: TGTGCCAGCAGCTTACCCCCGGGACAGCAATCTAACTATGGCTACACCTTC
CDR3: CASSLPPGQQSNYGYTF

size: -
length: 14
J: TRBJ2-7
D: TRBD1
V: TRBV28
DNA: TGTGCCAGCTTTGGGACAGGGGCCTCCTACGAGCAGTACTTC
CDR3: CASFGTGASYEQYF

size: few
length: 16
J: TRBJ2-7
D: -
V: TRBV21-1
DNA: TGTGCCAGCAGCAAAGTTGTAGCGGAAACGTCCTACGAGCAGTACTTC
CDR3: CASSKVVAETSYEQYF

size: -
length: 14
J: TRBJ2-5
D: -
V: TRBV5-6
DNA: TGTGCCAGCAGCTTGGCCCCTAGCGCGGAGACCCAGTACTTC
CDR3: CASSLAPSAETQYF

size: -
length: 16
J: TRBJ2-1
D: -
V: TRBV10-3
DNA: TGTGCCATCAGTGAGGCAGCGGACTTCTCCTACAATGAGCAGTTCTTC
CDR3: CAISEAADFSYNEQFF

size: -
length: 14
J: TRBJ2-7
D: TRBD2
V: TRBV7-3
DNA: TGTGCCAGCAGGTCTAGCGGGGGATCCTACGAGCAGTACTTC
CDR3: CASRSSGGSYEQYF

size: -
length: 12
J: TRBJ2-3
D: -
V: TRBV7-9
DNA: TGTGCCAGCAGTTTTGGAGGGGACGGAGAGTATTTT
CDR3: CASSFGGDGEYF

size: few
length: 12
J: TRBJ1-1
D: -
V: TRBV10-3
DNA: TGTGCCACCTCGGACAGCTACACTGAAGCTTTCTTT
CDR3: CATSDSYTEAFF